The T cell receptor (beta chain) described here comes from a study of control samples from healthy donors and cancer patients. The germline V gene has CDR1 SGDLS and CDR2 YYNGEE. J was trimmed by 4 bases and V by 4 bases; bases with no gene match: 10. There are 15 residues in the CDR3. Measured with immunoSEQ multiplex PCR; TCRdb has only the in-frame clones, and not every one. The sample consists of 84,000 or so clones, around 92% of them appearing once. This receptor was obtained from a man over 45 in good health. Sequenced input: blood. V is TRBV9 and J is TRBJ2-7, with TRBD1 matching over 8 bases. The CDR3, as DNA: TGTGCCAGCAGCCCCGATTGGGACAGGTCATACGAGCAGTACTTC. Translated, it gives CASSPDWDRSYEQYF.